This T cell receptor (beta chain) originates from a study of graft-versus-host responses after intestinal transplantation (dated by TCRdb to the early 2020s). Some background on the complete study: The transplants that recipients received were multivisceral, liver-intestinal, or isolated intestinal. Every recipient was given anti-thymocyte globulin induction, followed by 2 to 3 years of maintenance tacrolimus and steroids. Graft-versus-host and host-versus-graft alloreactive T cell clones were tracked in the graft, circulation and bone marrow after intestinal transplantation using bulk TCR-beta CDR3 sequencing. To identify alloreactive clones, pre-transplant mixed lymphocyte reaction products were sequenced and then compared with unstimulated pre-transplant donor and recipient T cells. The cohort enrolled 20 to 30 intestinal transplant recipients, one of whom was a retransplant, and a few patients without pretransplant specimens were excluded. Donor T cell macrochimerism was defined as a peak of at least 4% donor T cells among recipient peripheral blood mononuclear cells. Samples from a few later patients were sequenced in-house on an Illumina MiSeq with MiXCR processing rather than by the commercial service. Here is what the overall study found, with its caveats: The conclusions were limited by the relatively low number and heterogeneity of the intestinal transplant patients. GvH clones were detected in recipient bone marrow, and some appeared earlier in ileal mucosa or blood, consistent with an intestinal mucosal origin. Early after transplant, declines in HvG clones were associated with peak levels of circulating GvH clones. Patients with donor T cell macrochimerism had high GvH to HvG T cell clonal ratios in their allografts.

Libraries were made using the immunoSEQ multiplex PCR assay. For most patients, genomic DNA was isolated with the Qiagen DNeasy Blood and Tissue Kit and sent frozen to Adaptive Biotechnologies for TCR sequencing. For most patients, genomic DNA was subjected to high-throughput TCR-beta CDR3 sequencing by Adaptive Biotechnologies. On the study's bioinformatics: TCR sequencing data for approximately 17 patients were retrieved from Adaptive's ImmunoSEQ software; three other patients were processed with MiXCR and VDJtools. CD4 versus CD8 sorting errors were corrected by removing sequences found in both subsets at a frequency ratio below 5:1. CDR3 nucleotide sequences shared by donor and recipient were removed because the origin of these sequences could not be assigned. To be classed as alloreactive, a clone needed at least 2-fold expansion over unstimulated cells and a minimum CFSE-low frequency of 0.002% (template counts) or 0.001% (read counts). Mappable clones were those detected in sequenced pre-transplant spleen, lymph node, or MLR CFSE-low populations of the donor or recipient. The cumulative frequency of alloreactive clones was calculated as a percentage of all sequences, weighted by copy number. In its TCRdb copy, this immuneACCESS table keeps in-frame sequences only and misses some clones. Where compared with another copy, unresolved V genes explain less than half of these, and the others have no known cause. The DNA gave D and trimming, while V, J and clone size come from that table. The sample table records about 64,000 clones; 90% of these occur just once. About 1.5% of the sample is in the top ten clones.

For CDR1 and CDR2, the germline V gene (reference sequence) lists MNHEY and SMNVEV. Germline trimming: 3 bases from V, 6 bases from J; junction bases outside gene matches: 6. The CDR3, from cysteine to phenylalanine, totals 14 residues. Just the 42-base CDR3 DNA is kept, in frame starting at base 1. The time point label here, explained by the study, means: cells obtained before transplantation from donor or recipient. CD3+CD4+ and CD3+CD8+ populations were FACS-sorted from unstimulated pre-transplant donor and recipient cells taken from spleen or lymph nodes. Regarding this clone: Its antigen is still unknown. The sample holds no much larger clone one base away, and base qualities are not on file.

The receptor's source is a human donor who was the organ donor for an intestinal transplant. The sequencing used unstimulated CD8+ T cells sorted from spleen or lymph node cells, collected before transplant. The sequence is built from TRBV27 and TRBJ2-7; TRBD2 agrees with 9 junctional bases. The DNA is TGTGCCAGCAGTTTTCAGCGGGAGGCCACCGAGCAGTACTTC. Protein translation: CASSFQREATEQYF.